A selection of T cell receptor beta chains follows, all from one sample in a study of shared clonotypes between healthy human individuals. Libraries were prepared by immunoSEQ multiplex PCR; TCRdb keeps only in-frame clonotypes and omits some of them. The sample consists of about 470,000 clones, around 79% of them appearing once. Sequencing was performed on PBMCs. All receptors derive from a woman aged 40 to 55 in good health. Some clones in this sample may be carry-over from other donors' samples. The CDR3 runs from the conserved cysteine through the conserved F or W. A D gene is named only where the DNA matches it firmly. Clone size is shown for a subset of rows, as once, few, many or a class of expanded clone.

J	V	D	size	DNA	CDR3
TRBJ2-7	TRBV6-5	TRBD1	few	TGTGCCAGCAGTTACTCTCGACAGGGGCACTCCTACGAGCAGTACTTC	CASSYSRQGHSYEQYF
TRBJ2-7	TRBV14	-	-	TGTGCACAATATGGGCCCTACGAGCAGTACTTC	CAQYGPYEQYF
TRBJ2-1	TRBV5-1	TRBD2	-	TGCGCCAGCAGCCACACTAGCGGGAGGGGCAATGAGCAGTTCTTC	CASSHTSGRGNEQFF
TRBJ2-3	TRBV9	-	-	TGTGCCAGCAGCGCCCAACGGGGAGTCCGCACAGATACGCAGTATTTT	CASSAQRGVRTDTQYF
TRBJ2-7	TRBV11-2	-	-	TGTGCCAGCAGCTTAGAAGGTGGAGGGGCCTACGAGCAGTACTTC	CASSLEGGGAYEQYF
TRBJ2-1	TRBV7-8	-	-	TGTGCCAGCAGCTTTGAGGGTAGAAATGAGCAGTTCTTC	CASSFEGRNEQFF
TRBJ2-1	TRBV18	TRBD2	-	TGTGCCAGCTCACCAGGGACTAGAGAGCAGTTCTTC	CASSPGTREQFF
TRBJ2-2	TRBV19	TRBD2	-	TGTGCCAGTAGGGTGGGACCGGGGGGCACCGGGGAGCTGTTTTTT	CASRVGPGGTGELFF
TRBJ2-3	TRBV30	TRBD2	-	TGTGCCTGGAGTACCGGACTAGCGGTAGATACGCAGTATTTT	CAWSTGLAVDTQYF
TRBJ2-5	TRBV4-1	-	-	TGCGCCAGCAGCCAAGAGCCCAGGGGCGAGACCCAGTACTTC	CASSQEPRGETQYF
TRBJ2-2	TRBV5-4	-	-	TGTGCCAGCAGCTTGGCAGGGAAATTTGACACCGGGGAGCTGTTTTTT	CASSLAGKFDTGELFF
TRBJ1-1	TRBV9	-	-	TGTGCCAGCAGCGTAGCTACCGCAGGGTTGAGCACTGAAGCTTTCTTT	CASSVATAGLSTEAFF
TRBJ2-7	TRBV7-2	-	-	TGTGCCAGCAGCTTAGGTAGCGGACAGAGCTCCTACGAGCAGTACTTC	CASSLGSGQSSYEQYF
TRBJ1-2	TRBV6-5	-	-	TGTGCCAGCACCGACGGCTATGGCTACACCTTC	CASTDGYGYTF
TRBJ2-5	TRBV28	TRBD2	-	TGTGCCAGCAGTATACCAACGGCGGGGGGCTTTTGGGAGACCCAGTACTTC	CASSIPTAGGFWETQYF
TRBJ2-1	TRBV14	-	few	TGTGCCAGCAGCCTTCCCGGGACCCCATACAATGAGCAGTTCTTC	CASSLPGTPYNEQFF
TRBJ2-1	TRBV12-5	-	-	TGTGCTAGTGGCGGGGCCAACAATGAGCAGTTCTTC	CASGGANNEQFF
TRBJ2-1	TRBV19	TRBD2	-	TGTGCCAGTAGGTTATCTAGCGGCTACAATGAGCAGTTCTTC	CASRLSSGYNEQFF
TRBJ2-1	TRBV28	TRBD2	-	TGTGCCAGCAGTTTAGGACTAGCGGGAGGGCTTTTGTACAATGAGCAGTTCTTC	CASSLGLAGGLLYNEQFF
TRBJ2-1	TRBV7-9	TRBD1	-	TGTGCCAGCAGCTTGGACAGGGCCTACAATGAGCAGTTCTTC	CASSLDRAYNEQFF
TRBJ2-1	TRBV7-2	TRBD1	-	TGTGCCAGCAGCTTGGGGGACAGGGGCGGCAATGAGCAGTTCTTC	CASSLGDRGGNEQFF
TRBJ2-1	TRBV6-1	TRBD2	-	TGTGCCAGCAATAGCGGGAACCTCAATGAGCAGTTCTTC	CASNSGNLNEQFF
TRBJ1-1	TRBV5-1	-	-	TGCGCCAGCAGCCCGTCAGTGGCAGCGAACACTGAAGCTTTCTTT	CASSPSVAANTEAFF
TRBJ1-4	TRBV29-1	TRBD1	-	TGCAGCGTTGCTCGGACAGGCGGTGAGGAAAAACTGTTTTTT	CSVARTGGEEKLFF
TRBJ2-1	TRBV7-9	TRBD2	once	TGTGCCAGCAGCGGGAGCGGTCCTAGCGGGGACCTGGGGTTCTTC	CASSGSGPSGDLGFF
TRBJ1-3	TRBV4-1	TRBD1	-	TGCGCCAGCAGCCAAGGGACAGGGTTCAACACCATATATTTT	CASSQGTGFNTIYF
TRBJ2-3	TRBV7-2	TRBD2	-	TGTGCCAGCAGCTTACTAGCGGGAGCCACAGATACGCAGTATTTT	CASSLLAGATDTQYF
TRBJ2-5	TRBV5-4	-	-	TGTGCCAGCAGCTTGTCAGGGGTAAAAGAGACCCAGTACTTC	CASSLSGVKETQYF
TRBJ1-2	TRBV9	-	-	TGTGCCAGCAGCCCCAATGCAGGGCGCGGCTATGGCTACACCTTC	CASSPNAGRGYGYTF
TRBJ2-5	TRBV5-4	TRBD1	-	TGTGCCAGCAGACGGGACAGGGGGCGGGAAGAGACCCAGTACTTC	CASRRDRGREETQYF
TRBJ1-4	TRBV4-1	-	-	TGCGCCAGCAGCCAAGATCCTCGGGGCAGGGGTCGAAATGAAAAACTGTTTTTT	CASSQDPRGRGRNEKLFF
TRBJ1-1	TRBV5-8	-	-	TGTGCCAGCAGCGTGCAGCTTGGGTTCGCTTTCTTT	CASSVQLGFAFF
TRBJ1-2	TRBV19	-	-	TGTGCCAGTAGCAAAGGGGCCGGCTTTGGGTATGGCTACACCTTC	CASSKGAGFGYGYTF
TRBJ2-5	TRBV9	TRBD2	-	TGTGCCAGCAGCCGTAGCGGGGGGCCAGAGACCCAGTACTTC	CASSRSGGPETQYF
TRBJ2-1	TRBV20-1	-	-	TGCAGTGCTACTAGCAATGAGCAGTTCTTC	CSATSNEQFF
TRBJ1-4	TRBV10-2	-	-	TGCGCCAGCAGTGAGTCGAATAGGAAACTGTTTTTT	CASSESNRKLFF